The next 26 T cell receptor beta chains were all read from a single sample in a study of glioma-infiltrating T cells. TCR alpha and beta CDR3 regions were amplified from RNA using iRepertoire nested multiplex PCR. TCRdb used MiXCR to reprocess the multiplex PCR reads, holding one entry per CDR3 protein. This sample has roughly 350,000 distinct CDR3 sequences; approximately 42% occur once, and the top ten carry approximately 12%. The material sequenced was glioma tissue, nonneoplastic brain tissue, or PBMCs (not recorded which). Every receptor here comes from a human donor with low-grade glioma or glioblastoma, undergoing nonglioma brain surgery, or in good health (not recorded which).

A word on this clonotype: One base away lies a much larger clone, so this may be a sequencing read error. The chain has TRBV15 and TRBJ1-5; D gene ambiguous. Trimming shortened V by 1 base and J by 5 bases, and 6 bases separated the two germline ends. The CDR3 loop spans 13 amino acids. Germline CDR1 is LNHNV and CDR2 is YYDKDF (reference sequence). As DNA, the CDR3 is TGTGCCACCAGCAGAGGGAGCGATCAGCCCCAGCATTTT. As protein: CATSRGSDQPQHF.

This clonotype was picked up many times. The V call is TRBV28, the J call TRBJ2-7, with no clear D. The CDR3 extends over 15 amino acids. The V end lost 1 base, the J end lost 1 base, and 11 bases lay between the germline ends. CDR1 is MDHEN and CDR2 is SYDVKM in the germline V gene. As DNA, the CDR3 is TGTGCCAGCAGTTTATCTGCCAGTAGGTCCTACGAGCAGTACTTC. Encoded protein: CASSLSASRSYEQYF.

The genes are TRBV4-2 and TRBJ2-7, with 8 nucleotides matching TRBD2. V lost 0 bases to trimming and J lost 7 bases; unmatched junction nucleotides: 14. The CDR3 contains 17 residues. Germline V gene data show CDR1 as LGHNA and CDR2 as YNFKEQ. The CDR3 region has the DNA TGTGCCAGCAGCCAAGATTTCGGCCGGGAGGGCCTTTGGGAGCAGTACTTC. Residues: CASSQDFGREGLWEQYF.

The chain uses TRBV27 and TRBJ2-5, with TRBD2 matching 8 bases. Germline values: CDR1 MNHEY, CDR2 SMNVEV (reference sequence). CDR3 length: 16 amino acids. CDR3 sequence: CVSSEIRGGPQETQYF. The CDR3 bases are TGTGTTAGCAGTGAGATTCGGGGGGGCCCCCAAGAGACCCAGTACTTC.

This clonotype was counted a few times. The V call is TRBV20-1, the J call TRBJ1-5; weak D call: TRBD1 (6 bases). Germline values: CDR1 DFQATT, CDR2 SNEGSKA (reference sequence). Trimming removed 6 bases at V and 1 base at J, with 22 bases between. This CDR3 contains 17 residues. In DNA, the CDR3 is TGCAGTGCCAATGGGGGGGCGGGGGGAGGAAGCAATCAGCCCCAGCATTTT. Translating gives CSANGGAGGGSNQPQHF.

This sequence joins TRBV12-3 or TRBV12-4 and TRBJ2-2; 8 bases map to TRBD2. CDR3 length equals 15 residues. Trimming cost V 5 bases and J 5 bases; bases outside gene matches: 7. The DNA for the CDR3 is TGTGCCAGCAGTAAAAGCGGGAGTGGTACCGGGGAGCTGTTTTTT. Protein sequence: CASSKSGSGTGELFF.

The DNA of the CDR3 is TGTGCCAGCAGATTCTCCAGTTGGGGCACAGATACGCAGTATTTT. It encodes CASRFSSWGTDTQYF. The chain couples TRBV12-3 or TRBV12-4 to TRBJ2-3, with D uncertain. CDR3 length: 15 amino acids. Deletions cut 6 bases from V and 1 base from J, with 14 bases between.

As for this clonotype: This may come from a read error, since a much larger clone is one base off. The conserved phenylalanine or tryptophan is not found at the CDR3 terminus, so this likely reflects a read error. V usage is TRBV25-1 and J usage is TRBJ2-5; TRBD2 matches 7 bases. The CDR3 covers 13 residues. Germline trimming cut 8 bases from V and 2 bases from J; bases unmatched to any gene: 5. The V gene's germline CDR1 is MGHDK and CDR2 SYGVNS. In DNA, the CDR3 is TGTGCCAGCGCAGGGACTAATCAAGAGACCCAGTACTCC. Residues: CASAGTNQETQYS.

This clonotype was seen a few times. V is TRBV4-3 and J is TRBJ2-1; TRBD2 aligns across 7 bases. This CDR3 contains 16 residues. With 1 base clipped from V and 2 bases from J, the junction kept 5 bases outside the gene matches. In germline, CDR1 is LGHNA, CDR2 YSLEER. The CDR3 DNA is TGCGCCAGCAGCCAAGTGCGCGGGAGTGCCTACAATGAGCAGTTCTTC. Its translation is CASSQVRGSAYNEQFF.

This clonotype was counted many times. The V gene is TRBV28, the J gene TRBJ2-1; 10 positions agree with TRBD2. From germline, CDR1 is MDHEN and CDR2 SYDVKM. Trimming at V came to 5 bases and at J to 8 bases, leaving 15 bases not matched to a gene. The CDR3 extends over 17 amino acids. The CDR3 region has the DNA TGTGCCAGCAGTCCGATCACTAGCGGGGTGAGCGTATATGAGCAGTTCTTC. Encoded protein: CASSPITSGVSVYEQFF.

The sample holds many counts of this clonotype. In DNA, the CDR3 is TGTGCCACCAGCAGAGCGTTCACAGATACGCAGTATTTT. It translates to CATSRAFTDTQYF. The V gene is TRBV15, the J gene TRBJ2-3; no firm D call. V shed 1 base and J shed 2 bases, with 4 bases lying between them. Germline values: CDR1 LNHNV, CDR2 YYDKDF (reference sequence). This CDR3 has 13 residues.

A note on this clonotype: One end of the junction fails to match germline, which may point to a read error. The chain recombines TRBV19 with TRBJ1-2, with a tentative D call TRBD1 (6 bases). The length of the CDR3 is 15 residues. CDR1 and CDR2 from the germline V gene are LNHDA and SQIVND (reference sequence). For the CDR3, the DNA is TGTGCCAGTAACTCCCGGGACAAGGGGGACTATCGCTACACCTTC. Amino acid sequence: CASNSRDKGDYRYTF. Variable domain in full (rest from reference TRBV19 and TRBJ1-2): DGGITQSPKYLFRKEGQNVTLSCEQNLNHDAMYWYRQDPGQGLRLIYYSQIVNDFQKGDIAEGYSVSREKKESFPLTVTSAQKNPTAFYLCASNSRDKGDYRYTFGSGTRLTVV.

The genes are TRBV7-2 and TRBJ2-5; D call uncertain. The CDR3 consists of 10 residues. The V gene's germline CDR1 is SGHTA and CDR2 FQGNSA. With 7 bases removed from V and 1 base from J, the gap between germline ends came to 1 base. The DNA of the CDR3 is TGTGCCAGCACCCAAGAGACCCAGTACTTC. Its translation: CASTQETQYF.

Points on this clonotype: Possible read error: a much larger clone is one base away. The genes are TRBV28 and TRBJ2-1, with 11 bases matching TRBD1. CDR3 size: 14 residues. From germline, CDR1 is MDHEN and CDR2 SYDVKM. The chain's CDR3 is CASSRTGGNDEQLF. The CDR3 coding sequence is TGTGCCAGCAGTAGGACAGGGGGCAACGATGAGCAGTTGTTC.

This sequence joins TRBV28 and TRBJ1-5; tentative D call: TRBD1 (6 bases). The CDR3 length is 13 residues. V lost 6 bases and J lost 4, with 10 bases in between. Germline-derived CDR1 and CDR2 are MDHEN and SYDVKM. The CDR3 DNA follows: TGTGCCAGCAGACGGGACACAAATCAGCCCCAGCATTTT. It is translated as CASRRDTNQPQHF.

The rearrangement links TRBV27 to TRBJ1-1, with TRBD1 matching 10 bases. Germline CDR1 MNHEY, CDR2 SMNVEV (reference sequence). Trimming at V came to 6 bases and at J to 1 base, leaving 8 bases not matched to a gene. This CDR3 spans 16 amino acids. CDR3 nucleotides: TGTGCCAGCAGCCTCGGGACAGGGGCCCCGAACACTGAAGCTTTCTTT. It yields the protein CASSLGTGAPNTEAFF.

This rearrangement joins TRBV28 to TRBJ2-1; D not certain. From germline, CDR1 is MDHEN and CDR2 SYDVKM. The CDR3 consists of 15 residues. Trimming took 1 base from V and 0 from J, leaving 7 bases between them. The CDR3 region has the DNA TGTGCCAGCAGTTTATATGTGGGCTCCTACAATGAGCAGTTCTTC. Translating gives CASSLYVGSYNEQFF. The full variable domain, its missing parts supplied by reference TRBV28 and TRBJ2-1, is DVKVTQSSRYLVKRTGEKVFLECVQDMDHENMFWYRQDPGLGLRLIYFSYDVKMKEKGDIPEGYSVSREKKERFSLILESASTNQTSMYLCASSLYVGSYNEQFFGPGTRLTVL.

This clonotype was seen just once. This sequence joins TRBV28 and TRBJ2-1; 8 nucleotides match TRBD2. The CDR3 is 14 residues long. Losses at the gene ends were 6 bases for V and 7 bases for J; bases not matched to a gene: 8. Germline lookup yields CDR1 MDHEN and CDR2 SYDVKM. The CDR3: CASSVGGLANEQFF. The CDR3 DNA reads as TGTGCCAGCAGCGTAGGAGGACTAGCAAATGAGCAGTTCTTC.

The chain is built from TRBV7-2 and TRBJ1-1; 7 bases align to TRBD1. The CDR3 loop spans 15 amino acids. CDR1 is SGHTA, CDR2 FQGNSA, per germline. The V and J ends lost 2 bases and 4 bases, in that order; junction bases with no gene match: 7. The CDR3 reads CASSLLGGSGTEAFF. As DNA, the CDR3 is TGTGCCAGCAGCTTATTAGGGGGCTCCGGCACTGAAGCTTTCTTT.

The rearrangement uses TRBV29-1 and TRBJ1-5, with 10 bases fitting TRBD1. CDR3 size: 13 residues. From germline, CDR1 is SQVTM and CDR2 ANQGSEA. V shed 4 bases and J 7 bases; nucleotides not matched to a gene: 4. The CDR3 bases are TGCAGCGTTGGGACAGGGGGTGGGCAGCCCCAGCATTTT. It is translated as CSVGTGGGQPQHF. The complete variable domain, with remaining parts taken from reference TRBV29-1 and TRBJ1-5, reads SAVISQKPSRDICQRGTSLTIQCQVDSQVTMMFWYRQQPGQSLTLIATANQGSEATYESGFVIDKFPISRPNLTFSTLTVSNMSPEDSSIYLCSVGTGGGQPQHFGDGTRLSIL.

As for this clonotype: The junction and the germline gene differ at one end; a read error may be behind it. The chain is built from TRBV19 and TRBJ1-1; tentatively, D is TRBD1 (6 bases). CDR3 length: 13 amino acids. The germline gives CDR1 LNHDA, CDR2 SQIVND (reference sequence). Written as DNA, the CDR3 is TGTGCCGTACAGGGTCGGGGTGGGACTGAAGCTCTCTTT. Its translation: CAVQGRGGTEALF.

The CDR3 spells CASSSPRRASYGYTF. In DNA, the CDR3 is TGTGCCAGCAGTTCCCCTCGGCGGGCTTCTTATGGCTACACCTTC. The chain employs TRBV28 and TRBJ1-2; no reliable D call. This CDR3 region has 15 residues. Germline V gene data show CDR1 as MDHEN and CDR2 as SYDVKM. V was shortened by 4 bases and J by 5 bases, with 17 bases between the two germline ends.

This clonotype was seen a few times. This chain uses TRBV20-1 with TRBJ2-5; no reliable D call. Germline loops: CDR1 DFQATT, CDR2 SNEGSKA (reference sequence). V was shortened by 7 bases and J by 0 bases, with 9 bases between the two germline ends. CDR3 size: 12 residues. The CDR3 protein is CSGYTNQETQYF. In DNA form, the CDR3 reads TGCAGTGGTTACACCAACCAAGAGACCCAGTACTTC.

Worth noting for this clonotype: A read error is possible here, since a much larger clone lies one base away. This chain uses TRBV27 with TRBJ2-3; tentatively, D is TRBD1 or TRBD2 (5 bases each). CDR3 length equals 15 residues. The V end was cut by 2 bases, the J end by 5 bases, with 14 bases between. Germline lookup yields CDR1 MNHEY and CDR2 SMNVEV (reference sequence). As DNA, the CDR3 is TGTGCCAGCAGTTTAGGGGACGGCATACTAGATACGCAGTATTTT. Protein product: CASSLGDGILDTQYF.

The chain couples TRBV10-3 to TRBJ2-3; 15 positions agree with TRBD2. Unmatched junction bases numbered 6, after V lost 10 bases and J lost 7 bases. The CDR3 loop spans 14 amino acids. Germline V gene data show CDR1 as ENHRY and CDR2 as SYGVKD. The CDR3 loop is CATGLAGGPNTQYF. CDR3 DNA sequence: TGTGCCACCGGACTAGCGGGAGGGCCAAATACGCAGTATTTT.

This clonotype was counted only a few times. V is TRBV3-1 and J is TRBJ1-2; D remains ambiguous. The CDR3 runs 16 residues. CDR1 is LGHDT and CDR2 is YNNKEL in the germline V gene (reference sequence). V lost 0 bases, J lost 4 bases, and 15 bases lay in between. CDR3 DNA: TGTGCCAGCAGCCAAGACTCGAGTGGCCTTGGCTATGGCTACACCTTC. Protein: CASSQDSSGLGYGYTF.